This record covers a single TCR beta chain. The antigen remains unidentified. A UMI-containing oligonucleotide was joined by 3' ligation to the TCR cDNA template. Input was roughly 1 to 1000 ng of DNase-treated total RNA without cell sorting. The germline V and J ends were trimmed by 4 bases and 4 bases, with 12 bases remaining between them. Germline CDR1 and CDR2: MDHEN and SYDVKM. The length of the CDR3 is 14 residues. The SP2 primer and nested alpha and beta constant region primers amplified ligated cDNA in four rounds. Blood and skin TCR RNA was reverse transcribed with alpha and beta constant primers. Using its own MiXCR run on the 5' RACE reads, TCRdb lists one record per CDR3 protein. The profile shows around 48,000 distinct CDR3 sequences, approximately 4.5% of them singletons. These data are taken from a study of naive and memory T cell subsets. General study points: TCR transcript changes with activation or differentiation may affect this RNA method.

V and J are TRBV28 and TRBJ2-3; D is unclear. This receptor was identified in a female donor in good health. The CDR3 DNA reads TGTGCCAGCAGTTCGACCCAGCGTTCAGATACGCAGTATTTT. Protein: CASSSTQRSDTQYF.